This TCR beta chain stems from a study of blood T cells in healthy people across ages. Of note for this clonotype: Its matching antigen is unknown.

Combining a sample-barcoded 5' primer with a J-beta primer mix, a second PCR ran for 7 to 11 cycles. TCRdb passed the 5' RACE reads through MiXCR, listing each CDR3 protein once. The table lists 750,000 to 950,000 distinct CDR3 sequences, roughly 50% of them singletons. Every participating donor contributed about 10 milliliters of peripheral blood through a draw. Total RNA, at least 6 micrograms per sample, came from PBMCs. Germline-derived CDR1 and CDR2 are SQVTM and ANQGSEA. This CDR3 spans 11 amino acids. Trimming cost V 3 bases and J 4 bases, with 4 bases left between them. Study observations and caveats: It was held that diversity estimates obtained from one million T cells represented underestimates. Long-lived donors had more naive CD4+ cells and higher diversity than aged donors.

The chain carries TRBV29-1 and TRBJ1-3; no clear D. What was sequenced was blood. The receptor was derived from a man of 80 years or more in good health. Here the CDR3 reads CSVEVGNTIYF. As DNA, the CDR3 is TGCAGCGTTGAGGTCGGAAACACCATATATTTT. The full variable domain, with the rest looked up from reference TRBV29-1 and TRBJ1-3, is SAVISQKPSRDICQRGTSLTIQCQVDSQVTMMFWYRQQPGQSLTLIATANQGSEATYESGFVIDKFPISRPNLTFSTLTVSNMSPEDSSIYLCSVEVGNTIYFGEGSWLTVV.